This passage covers 9 T cell receptor beta chains from one sample sequenced in a study of cytomegalovirus exposure and HLA in healthy donors (TCRdb year 2017). Library generation was performed with the immunoSEQ multiplex PCR assay. For the multiplex PCR, a mixture combining 60 forward primers for TCR Vbeta segments and 13 reverse primers for TCR Jbeta segments was used. Imported from immuneACCESS, the table was reduced by TCRdb to in-frame sequences with V and J called. These copies leave out some clones; in studies compared against another copy, an unresolved V gene accounts for under half, and the cause of the remainder is not known. The sample has about 160,000 clones on record, almost 80% of them singletons. The leading ten clones occupy around 1.3% of the sample. Sequencing was carried out using PBMCs. These receptors were taken from a woman in her 50s in good health and CMV-seronegative.

The chain combines TRBV6-1 with TRBJ2-5; TRBD1 matches 7 bases. The J call may be wrong; the DNA end is better matched by TRBJ2-7. The germline V gene has CDR1 MNHNS and CDR2 SASEGT. This CDR3 has 14 residues. Here the CDR3 DNA reads TGTGCCAGCAGGGGACGGGACAGCTCCTACGAGCAGTACTTC. This sequence encodes CASRGRDSSYEQYF.

This clone is a singleton in its sample. This rearrangement joins TRBV5-4 to TRBJ1-2, with a tentative D call TRBD1 (5 bases). The germline V and J ends were trimmed by 2 bases and 5 bases, with 7 bases remaining between them. CDR1 is SGHNT, CDR2 YYREEE, per germline (reference sequence). The length of the CDR3 is 12 residues. CDR3 sequence: CASSLRGYGYTF. The CDR3, as DNA: TGTGCCAGCAGCTTAAGGGGTTATGGCTACACCTTC.

This chain uses TRBV5-8 with TRBJ2-7; D is perhaps TRBD2 (5 bases). The CDR3 runs 15 residues. The V gene lost 0 bases and the J gene lost 2 bases, with 12 bases spanning the gap. From germline, CDR1 is SGHTS and CDR2 YDEGEE. CDR3 loop: CASSLASLGAYEQYF. The DNA for the CDR3 is TGTGCCAGCAGCTTGGCCTCGTTGGGAGCCTACGAGCAGTACTTC.

The chain combines TRBV4-2 with TRBJ2-7; 8 nucleotides line up with TRBD2. The CDR3 runs 16 residues. CDR1 and CDR2 from the germline V gene are LGHNA and YNFKEQ. J was trimmed by 8 bases and V by 2 bases; bases with no gene match: 14. The CDR3 spells CASSQSGGQLASKQYF. The CDR3 DNA reads as TGTGCCAGCAGCCAATCGGGGGGGCAGCTGGCCTCCAAGCAGTACTTC.

V and J are TRBV4-1 and TRBJ2-7; TRBD1 is a possible D gene (5 bases). Germline assignment: CDR1 MGHRA and CDR2 YSYEKL. Trimming took off 5 bases at V and 4 bases at J, with 21 bases between the two ends. The CDR3 contains 16 residues. The CDR3 bases are TGCGCCAGCAGCGCCCAAGACGGAGACAGCGCTTACGAGCAGTACTTC. Translation: CASSAQDGDSAYEQYF.

The J gene is TRBJ1-2, the V gene TRBV28; D not certain. The V gene's germline CDR1 is MDHEN and CDR2 SYDVKM. The CDR3 spans 12 residues. Deletions cut 3 bases from V and 5 bases from J, with 7 bases between. In nucleotides, the CDR3 is TGTGCCAGCAGTTTCCAGGATTATGGCTACACCTTC. This encodes CASSFQDYGYTF.

The V gene is TRBV4-1, the J gene TRBJ2-3, with a possible D match to TRBD2 (5 bases). The CDR3 is made up of 13 amino acids. Germline values: CDR1 MGHRA, CDR2 YSYEKL. V was shortened by 3 bases and J by 4 bases, with 8 bases between the two germline ends. The DNA for the CDR3 is TGCGCCAGCAGCCAGCCGGACTCAGATACGCAGTATTTT. Its translation is CASSQPDSDTQYF.

This sequence joins TRBV7-2 and TRBJ2-3; 7 nucleotides agree with TRBD2. Germline loops: CDR1 SGHTA, CDR2 FQGNSA. Losses at the gene ends were 5 bases for V and 2 bases for J; bases not matched to a gene: 16. The CDR3 spans 18 residues. CDR3 in DNA: TGTGCCAGCAGCCCGTTCGGAGTTACGGGGGGTACCACAGATACGCAGTATTTT. It encodes CASSPFGVTGGTTDTQYF.

V is TRBV6-5 and J is TRBJ1-2, with 8 bases lining up with TRBD1. With V trimmed by 1 base and J by 5 bases, 9 bases remained unmatched. The CDR3 is made up of 16 amino acids. CDR1 is MNHEY, CDR2 SVGAGI, per germline. As DNA, the CDR3 is TGTGCCAGCAGTTACTTTCTGCAGGGGGCTTATTATGGCTACACCTTC. It specifies CASSYFLQGAYYGYTF.